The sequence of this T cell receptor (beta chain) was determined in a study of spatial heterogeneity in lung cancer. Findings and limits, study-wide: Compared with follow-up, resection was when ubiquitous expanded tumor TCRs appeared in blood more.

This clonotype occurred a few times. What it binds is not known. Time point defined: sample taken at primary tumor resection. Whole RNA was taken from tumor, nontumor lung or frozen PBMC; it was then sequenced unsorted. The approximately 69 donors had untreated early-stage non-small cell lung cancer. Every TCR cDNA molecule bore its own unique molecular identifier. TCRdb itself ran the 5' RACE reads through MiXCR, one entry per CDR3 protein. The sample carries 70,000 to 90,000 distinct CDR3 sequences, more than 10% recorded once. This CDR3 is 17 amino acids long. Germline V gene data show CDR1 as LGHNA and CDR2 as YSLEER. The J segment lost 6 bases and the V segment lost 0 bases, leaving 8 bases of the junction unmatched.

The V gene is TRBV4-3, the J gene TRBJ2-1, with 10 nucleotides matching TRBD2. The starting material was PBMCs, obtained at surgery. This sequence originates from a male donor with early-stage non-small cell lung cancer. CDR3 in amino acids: CASSQEASGRTGNEQFF. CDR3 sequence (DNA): TGCGCCAGCAGCCAAGAAGCTAGCGGGAGAACGGGCAATGAGCAGTTCTTC.